This entry describes one TCR beta chain. CDR1 SGHRS and CDR2 YFSETQ come from the germline V gene. Losses at the gene ends were 2 bases for V and 3 bases for J; bases not matched to a gene: 2. The CDR3 is made up of 15 amino acids. In the authors' workflow: Amplification with reference gene primers provided the estimates of nucleated cell counts. TCRdb's table, derived via immunoSEQ multiplex PCR, lists solely in-frame clones and lacks some. That table gives V, J and clone size, and the DNA gave D and trimming. The sample includes some 120,000 clones, around 70% of them seen just once. This record belongs to a study of blood T cell repertoires in COVID-19. On the study more broadly: The United States, Italy and Spain provided the acute and convalescent COVID-19 samples. PBMCs, B-cell-depleted T cells, or T cells were the source of the cDNA or gDNA that made up the material.

The Seattle patients joined while their infection was active and were tracked longitudinally afterward. Sequenced material: peripheral blood. The chain uses TRBV5-1 and TRBJ2-3, with TRBD2 matching 11 bases. This sequence originates from a man older than 75 with COVID-19, enrolled during active disease. CDR3: CASSLGTSGTDTQYF. CDR3 nucleotide sequence: TGCGCCAGCAGCTTAGGGACTAGCGGAACAGATACGCAGTATTTT. Full variable domain (missing parts from reference TRBV5-1 and TRBJ2-3): KAGVTQTPRYLIKTRGQQVTLSCSPISGHRSVSWYQQTPGQGLQFLFEYFSETQRNKGNFPGRFSGRQFSNSRSEMNVSTLELGDSALYLCASSLGTSGTDTQYFGPGTRLTVL.